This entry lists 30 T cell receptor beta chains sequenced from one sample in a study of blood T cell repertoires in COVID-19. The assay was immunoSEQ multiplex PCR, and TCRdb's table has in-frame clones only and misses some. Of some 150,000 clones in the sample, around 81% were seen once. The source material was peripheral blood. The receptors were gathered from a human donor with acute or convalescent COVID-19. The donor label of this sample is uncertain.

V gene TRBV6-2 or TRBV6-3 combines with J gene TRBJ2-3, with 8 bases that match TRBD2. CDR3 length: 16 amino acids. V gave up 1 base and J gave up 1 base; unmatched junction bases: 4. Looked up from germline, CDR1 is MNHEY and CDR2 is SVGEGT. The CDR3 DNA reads TGTGCCAGCAGTTACTTCCCGCGGGGGGGCACAGATACGCAGTATTTT. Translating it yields CASSYFPRGGTDTQYF.

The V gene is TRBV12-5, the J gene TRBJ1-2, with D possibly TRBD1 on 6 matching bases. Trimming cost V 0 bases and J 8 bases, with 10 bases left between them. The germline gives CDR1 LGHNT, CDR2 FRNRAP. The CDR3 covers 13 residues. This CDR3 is CASGLVTGKGYTF. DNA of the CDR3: TGTGCTAGTGGTTTGGTCACAGGGAAGGGCTACACCTTC. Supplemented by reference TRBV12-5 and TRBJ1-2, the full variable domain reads DARVTQTPRHKVTEMGQEVTMRCQPILGHNTVFWYRQTMMQGLELLAYFRNRAPLDDSGMPKDRFSAEMPDATLATLKIQPSEPRDSAVYFCASGLVTGKGYTFGSGTRLTVV.

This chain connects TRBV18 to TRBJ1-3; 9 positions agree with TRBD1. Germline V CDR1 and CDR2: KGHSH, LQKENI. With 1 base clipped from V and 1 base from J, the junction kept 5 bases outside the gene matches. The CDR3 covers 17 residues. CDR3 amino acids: CASSPLATGGSGNTIYF. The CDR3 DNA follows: TGTGCCAGCTCACCACTCGCGACAGGGGGATCTGGAAACACCATATATTTT.

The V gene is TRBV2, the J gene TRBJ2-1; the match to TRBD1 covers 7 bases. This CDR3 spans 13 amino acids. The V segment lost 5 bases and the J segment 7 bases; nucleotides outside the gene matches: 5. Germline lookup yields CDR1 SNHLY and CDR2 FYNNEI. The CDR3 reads CASSLDRANEQFF. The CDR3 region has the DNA TGTGCCAGCAGTCTTGACAGGGCAAATGAGCAGTTCTTC.

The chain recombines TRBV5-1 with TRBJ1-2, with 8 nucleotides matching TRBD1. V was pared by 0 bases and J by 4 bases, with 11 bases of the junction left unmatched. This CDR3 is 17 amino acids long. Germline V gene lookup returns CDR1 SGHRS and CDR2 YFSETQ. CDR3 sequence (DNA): TGCGCCAGCAGCTTGGTGGTACGCACAGGGGGACCCTATGGCTACACCTTC. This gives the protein CASSLVVRTGGPYGYTF.

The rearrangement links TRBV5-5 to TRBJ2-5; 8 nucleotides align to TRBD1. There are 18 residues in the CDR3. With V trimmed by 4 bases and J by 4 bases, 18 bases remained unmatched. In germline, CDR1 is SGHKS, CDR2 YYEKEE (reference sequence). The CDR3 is CASSPISGAGGIRETQYF. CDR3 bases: TGTGCCAGCAGCCCGATCTCCGGGGCAGGGGGCATCCGAGAGACCCAGTACTTC.

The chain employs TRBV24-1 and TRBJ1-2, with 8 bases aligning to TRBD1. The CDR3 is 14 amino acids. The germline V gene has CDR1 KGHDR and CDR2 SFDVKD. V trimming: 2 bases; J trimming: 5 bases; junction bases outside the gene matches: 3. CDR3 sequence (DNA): TGTGCCACCAGTGATTCCCGACAGGGGTATGGCTACACCTTC. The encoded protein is CATSDSRQGYGYTF.

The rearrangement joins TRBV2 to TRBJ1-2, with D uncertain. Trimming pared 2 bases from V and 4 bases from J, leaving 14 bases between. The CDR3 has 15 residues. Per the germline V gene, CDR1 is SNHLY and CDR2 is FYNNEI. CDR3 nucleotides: TGTGCCAGCAGTGAACGGGTAGCAGAGCTCTATGGCTACACCTTC. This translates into CASSERVAELYGYTF.

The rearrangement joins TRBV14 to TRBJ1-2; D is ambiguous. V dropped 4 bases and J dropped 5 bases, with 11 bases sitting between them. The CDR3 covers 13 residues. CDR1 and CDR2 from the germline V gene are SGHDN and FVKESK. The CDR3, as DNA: TGTGCCAGCAGCCCTAACAGCCCATATGGCTACACCTTC. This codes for CASSPNSPYGYTF. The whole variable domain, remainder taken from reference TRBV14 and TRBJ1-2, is EAGVTQFPSHSVIEKGQTVTLRCDPISGHDNLYWYRRVMGKEIKFLLHFVKESKQDESGMPNNRFLAERTGGTYSTLKVQPAELEDSGVYFCASSPNSPYGYTFGSGTRLTVV.

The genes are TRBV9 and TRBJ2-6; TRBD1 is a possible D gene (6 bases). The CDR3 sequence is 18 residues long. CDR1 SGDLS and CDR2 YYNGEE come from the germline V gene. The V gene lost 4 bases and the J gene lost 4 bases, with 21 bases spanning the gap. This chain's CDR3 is CASSPGAASRSGANVLTF. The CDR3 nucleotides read TGTGCCAGCAGCCCAGGGGCCGCATCTCGATCAGGGGCCAACGTCCTGACTTTC.

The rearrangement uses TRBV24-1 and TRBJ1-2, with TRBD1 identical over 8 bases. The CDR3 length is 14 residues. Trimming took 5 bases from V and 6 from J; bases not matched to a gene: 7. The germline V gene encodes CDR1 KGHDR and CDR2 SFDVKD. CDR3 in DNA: TGTGCCACCAGTGGCAGGGGGCATTTAAATGGCTACACCTTC. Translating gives CATSGRGHLNGYTF.

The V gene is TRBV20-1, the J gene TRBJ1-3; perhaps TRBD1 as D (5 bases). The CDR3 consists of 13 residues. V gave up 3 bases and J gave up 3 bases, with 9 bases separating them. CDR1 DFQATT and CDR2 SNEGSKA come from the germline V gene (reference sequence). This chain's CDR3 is CSASRGVGNTIYF. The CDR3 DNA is TGCAGTGCTAGTCGGGGGGTTGGAAACACCATATATTTT.

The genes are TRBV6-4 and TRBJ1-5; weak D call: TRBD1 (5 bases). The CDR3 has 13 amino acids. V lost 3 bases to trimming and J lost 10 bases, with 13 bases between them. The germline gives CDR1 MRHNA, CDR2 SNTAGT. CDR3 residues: CASSEERGEPQHF. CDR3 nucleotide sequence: TGTGCCAGCAGTGAGGAAAGGGGTGAACCCCAGCATTTT.

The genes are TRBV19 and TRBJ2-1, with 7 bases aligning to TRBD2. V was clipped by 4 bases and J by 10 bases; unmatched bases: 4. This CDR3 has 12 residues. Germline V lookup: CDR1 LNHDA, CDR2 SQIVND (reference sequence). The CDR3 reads CASSNEGGEQFF. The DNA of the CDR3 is TGTGCCAGTAGTAACGAGGGAGGGGAGCAGTTCTTC.

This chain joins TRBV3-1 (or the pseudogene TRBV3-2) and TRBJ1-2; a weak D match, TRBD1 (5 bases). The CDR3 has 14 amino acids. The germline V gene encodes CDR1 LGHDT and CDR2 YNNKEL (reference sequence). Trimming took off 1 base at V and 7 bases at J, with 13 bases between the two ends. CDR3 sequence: CASSQGGSSGGYTF. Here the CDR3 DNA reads TGTGCCAGCAGCCAAGGGGGCTCATCGGGTGGCTACACCTTC.

The CDR3 bases are TGTGCCAGCAACCCAGGGGGCGGCACTGAAGCTTTCTTT. Translating gives CASNPGGGTEAFF. The chain has TRBV5-4 and TRBJ1-1; 8 bases are shared with TRBD1. V lost 6 bases and J lost 4; bases outside the gene matches: 5. The CDR3 length is 13 residues. CDR1 is SGHNT, CDR2 YYREEE, per germline (reference sequence).

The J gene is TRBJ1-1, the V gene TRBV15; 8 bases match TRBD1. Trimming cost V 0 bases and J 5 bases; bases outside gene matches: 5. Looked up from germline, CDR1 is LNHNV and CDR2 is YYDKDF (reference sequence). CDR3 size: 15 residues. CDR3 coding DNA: TGTGCCACCAGCAGAGATCTGACAGGGGTGACTGAAGCTTTCTTT. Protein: CATSRDLTGVTEAFF.

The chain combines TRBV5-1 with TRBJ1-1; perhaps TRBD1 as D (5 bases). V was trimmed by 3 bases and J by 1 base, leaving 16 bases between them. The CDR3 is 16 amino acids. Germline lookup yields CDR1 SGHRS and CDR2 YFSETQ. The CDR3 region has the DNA TGCGCCAGCAGCTCGACCGGCGGGGGAGGGAACACTGAAGCTTTCTTT. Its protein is CASSSTGGGGNTEAFF.

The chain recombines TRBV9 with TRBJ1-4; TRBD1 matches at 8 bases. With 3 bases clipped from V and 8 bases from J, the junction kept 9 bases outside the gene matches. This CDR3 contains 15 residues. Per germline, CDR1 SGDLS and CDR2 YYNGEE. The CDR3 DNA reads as TGTGCCAGCAGCGAGGGTGGGACAGGAGAGGAAAAACTGTTTTTT. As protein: CASSEGGTGEEKLFF. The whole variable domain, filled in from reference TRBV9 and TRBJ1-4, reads DSGVTQTPKHLITATGQRVTLRCSPRSGDLSVYWYQQSLDQGLQFLIQYYNGEERAKGNILERFSAQQFPDLHSELNLSSLELGDSALYFCASSEGGTGEEKLFFGSGTQLSVL.

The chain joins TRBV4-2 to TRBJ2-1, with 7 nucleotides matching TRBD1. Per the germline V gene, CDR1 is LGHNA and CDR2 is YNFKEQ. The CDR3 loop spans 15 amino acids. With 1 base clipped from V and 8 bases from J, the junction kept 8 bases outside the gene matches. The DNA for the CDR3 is TGTGCCAGCAGCCAAGCGGGACAGACCAACGATGAGCAGTTCTTC. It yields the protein CASSQAGQTNDEQFF.

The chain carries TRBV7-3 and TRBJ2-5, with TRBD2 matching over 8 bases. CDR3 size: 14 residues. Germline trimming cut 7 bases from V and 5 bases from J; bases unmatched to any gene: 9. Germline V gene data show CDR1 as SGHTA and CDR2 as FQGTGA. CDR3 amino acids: CASKGSGDEETQYF. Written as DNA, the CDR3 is TGTGCCAGCAAGGGTAGCGGGGATGAGGAGACCCAGTACTTC. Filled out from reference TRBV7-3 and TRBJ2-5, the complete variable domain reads GAGVSQTPSNKVTEKGKYVELRCDPISGHTALYWYRQSLGQGPEFLIYFQGTGAADDSGLPNDRFFAVRPEGSVSTLKIQRTERGDSAVYLCASKGSGDEETQYFGPGTRLLVL.

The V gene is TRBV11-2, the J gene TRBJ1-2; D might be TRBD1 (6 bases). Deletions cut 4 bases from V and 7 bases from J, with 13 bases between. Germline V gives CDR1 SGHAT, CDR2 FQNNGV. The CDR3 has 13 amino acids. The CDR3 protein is CASSSDRSFGYTF. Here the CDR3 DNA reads TGTGCCAGCAGCTCTGACAGGTCGTTTGGCTACACCTTC.

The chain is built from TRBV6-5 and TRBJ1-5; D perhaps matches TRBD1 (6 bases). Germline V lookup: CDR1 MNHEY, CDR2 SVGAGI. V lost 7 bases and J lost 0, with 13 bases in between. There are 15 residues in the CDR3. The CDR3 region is CASTQGIYSNQPQHF. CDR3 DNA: TGTGCCAGCACCCAGGGGATTTATAGCAATCAGCCCCAGCATTTT.

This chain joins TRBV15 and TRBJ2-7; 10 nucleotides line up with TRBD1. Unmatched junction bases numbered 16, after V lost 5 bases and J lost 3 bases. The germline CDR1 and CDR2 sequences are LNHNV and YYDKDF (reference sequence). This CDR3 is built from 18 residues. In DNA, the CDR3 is TGTGCCACCAGCTTCTCGCGCTTTACCGGGACAGGGGACTACGAGCAGTACTTC. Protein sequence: CATSFSRFTGTGDYEQYF.

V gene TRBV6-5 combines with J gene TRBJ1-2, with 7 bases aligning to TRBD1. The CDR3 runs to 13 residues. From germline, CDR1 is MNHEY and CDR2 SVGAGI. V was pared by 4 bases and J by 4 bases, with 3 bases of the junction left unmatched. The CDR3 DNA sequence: TGTGCCAGCAGTTTGGGACAGTCCTATGGCTACACCTTC. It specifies CASSLGQSYGYTF.

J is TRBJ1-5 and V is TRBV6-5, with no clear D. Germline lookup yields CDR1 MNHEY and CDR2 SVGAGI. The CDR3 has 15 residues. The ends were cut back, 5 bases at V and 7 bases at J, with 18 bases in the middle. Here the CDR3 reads CASSINAQNRQPQHF. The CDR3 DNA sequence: TGTGCCAGCAGTATCAACGCGCAGAACAGACAGCCCCAGCATTTT.

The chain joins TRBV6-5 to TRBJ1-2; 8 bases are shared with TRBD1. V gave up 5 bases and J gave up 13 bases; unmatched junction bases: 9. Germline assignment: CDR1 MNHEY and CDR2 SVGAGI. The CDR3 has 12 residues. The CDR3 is CASSLGQGQCTF. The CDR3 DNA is TGTGCCAGCAGTCTAGGACAGGGACAGTGCACCTTC.

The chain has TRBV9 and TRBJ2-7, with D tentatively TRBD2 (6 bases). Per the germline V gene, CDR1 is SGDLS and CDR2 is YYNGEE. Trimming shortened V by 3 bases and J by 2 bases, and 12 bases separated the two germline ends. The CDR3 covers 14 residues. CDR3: CASSAYGGPYEQYF. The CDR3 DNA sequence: TGTGCCAGCAGCGCCTACGGGGGACCCTACGAGCAGTACTTC.

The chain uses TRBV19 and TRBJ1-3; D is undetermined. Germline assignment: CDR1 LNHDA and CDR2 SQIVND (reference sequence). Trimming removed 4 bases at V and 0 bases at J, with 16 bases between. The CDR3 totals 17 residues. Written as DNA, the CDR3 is TGTGCCAGTAGTAGCGTGACACCCATCAGCTCTGGAAACACCATATATTTT. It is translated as CASSSVTPISSGNTIYF.

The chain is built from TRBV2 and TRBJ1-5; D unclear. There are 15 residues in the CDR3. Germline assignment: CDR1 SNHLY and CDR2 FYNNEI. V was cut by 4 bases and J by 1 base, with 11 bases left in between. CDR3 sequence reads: CASSGAYLSNQPQHF. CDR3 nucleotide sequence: TGTGCCAGCAGTGGGGCATACCTAAGCAATCAGCCCCAGCATTTT.